This record concerns one TCR beta chain sequence. This clonotype showed up just a few times. What this receptor recognizes is not known. It has no much larger one-base neighbor in the sample; base qualities were not kept. Ophthalmopathy patients had moderately to severely active disease, Clinical Activity Score of at least 3, NOSPECS grade of at least 4, and duration under 3 months. Any patient with an uncontrolled infection, another autoimmune disease, pregnancy or lactation was excluded. Diagnoses were established on the basis of clinical symptoms, serum thyroxine and TRAb, thyroid ultrasound, and orbital computed tomography. PBMCs were separated from approximately 10 ml of fresh peripheral blood using Ficoll-Paque density gradient centrifugation. Total RNA was extracted with Trizol reagent, and quality was checked on an Agilent 2100 Bioanalyzer. The CDR3 holds 15 amino acids from the cysteine to the phenylalanine. Solely the CDR3 DNA is kept, with 45 bases framed from the first base. V has 3 bases trimmed and J has 3 bases trimmed; junction bases matching no gene number 3. CDR1 SGHAT and CDR2 FQNNGV were looked up in the germline V gene.

The TCR beta CDR3 regions were amplified from the RNA transcripts. For the first round of RT-PCR on the TCR CDR3, the HTBI primer set was used together with the Qiagen OneStep RT-PCR kit. The libraries were constructed in a second round of multiplex PCR and then size-selected and purified. The libraries were sequenced on an Illumina HiSeq2000 using paired-end 100 bp reads. The paper's processing steps were these. Raw data were processed with SOAPnuke, discarding reads with adapters, uncalled bases, mean Phred below 15, or no exact constant-primer or identifier match. High-quality paired reads were merged with COPE v1.2.5, and unique nucleotide sequences were defined as clonotypes. Clonotypes were aligned to IMGT TRBV, TRBD and TRBJ reference segments using MiTCR v1.1. Only V-J combinations with frequency above 0.0001, covering about 99% of repertoires, were analysed. The TCS score was defined as F50 (clonal expansion) divided by E x V (chaos), with BLOSUM62-based TCRdist calculated between CDR3 peptides within each V-J. Welch's t-statistics and random forest reduced around 550 V-J features to 10 to 15, which were used in a naive Bayes classifier (R e1071). TCRdb cleaned the public reads at Q25 with fastp, built clones with MiXCR and kept in-frame beta chains. Every entry covers one CDR3 protein and lists the most common genes and DNA from its rows. The V and J calls and clone size are TCRdb's, not the authors'. The sample table contains more than 450,000 distinct CDR3 sequences; only one count was recorded for just under 20% of them. The ten largest clones represent 47% of the sample.

The entry originates in a study of T cells in Graves' hyperthyroidism and ophthalmopathy (dated by TCRdb to between 2018 and 2021). Looking at the study overall: Peripheral blood was collected at initial diagnosis, before any treatment. TCR V-J signatures able to tell the groups apart were searched for in a discovery cohort of 90 to 100 patients, of whom more than 40 had Graves' ophthalmopathy and about 60 had stable Graves' hyperthyroidism. Prospective prediction of ophthalmopathy was tested in an independent validation cohort consisting of about 19 hyperthyroidism patients and approximately 16 patients who later progressed to ophthalmopathy. The 100 discovery patients were randomly split 7:3 into training and test sets. The study also compared thyroid tissue and blood T-cell repertoires from about 6 Graves' hyperthyroidism patients. After blood sampling, hyperthyroidism patients were treated with methimazole at a starting dose of 30 mg daily, and ophthalmopathy patients were treated with high-dose intravenous methylprednisolone. The paper reports TCR Vbeta CDR3 sequencing of fewer than 150 peripheral blood samples: around 45 ophthalmopathy, around 80 hyperthyroidism and around 17 progressor patients. What the research found in general, with its limitations: Most expanded thyroid clonotypes (frequency above 0.001) were also detected in blood, a finding suggesting that blood repertoires may reflect thyroid immune responses. No statistical method was used to set the sample size in advance, and investigators knew the group allocation. In validation, progression to ophthalmopathy was predicted by the model with 70.59% sensitivity and approximately 78% specificity, a median of roughly 6 months before onset. Ophthalmopathy was separated from stable hyperthyroidism by a 13 V-J signature model, with about 86% sensitivity and around 81% specificity obtained in cross-validation and 80%/75% obtained in testing.

This receptor was identified in a man in his forties with Graves' ophthalmopathy. The chain couples TRBV11-2 to TRBJ2-1, with 9 middle bases fitting TRBD2. Sequencing used blood. The nucleotides are TGTGCCAGCAGCTTCGGGCGGGGGGGCTACAATGAGCAGTTCTTC. This codes for CASSFGRGGYNEQFF.